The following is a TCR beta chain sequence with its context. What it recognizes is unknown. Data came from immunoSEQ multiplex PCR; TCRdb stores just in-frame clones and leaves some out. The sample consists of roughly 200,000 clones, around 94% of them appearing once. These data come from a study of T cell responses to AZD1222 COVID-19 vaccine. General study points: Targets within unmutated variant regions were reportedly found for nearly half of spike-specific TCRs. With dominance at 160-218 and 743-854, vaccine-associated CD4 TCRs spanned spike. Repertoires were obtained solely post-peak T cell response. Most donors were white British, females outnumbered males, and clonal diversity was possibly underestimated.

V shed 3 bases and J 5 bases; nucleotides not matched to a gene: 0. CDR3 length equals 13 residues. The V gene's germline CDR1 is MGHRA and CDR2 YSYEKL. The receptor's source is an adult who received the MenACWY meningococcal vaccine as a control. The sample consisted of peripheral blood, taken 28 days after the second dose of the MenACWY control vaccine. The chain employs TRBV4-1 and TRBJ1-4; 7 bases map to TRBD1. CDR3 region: CASSQTGNEKLFF. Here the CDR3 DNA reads TGCGCCAGCAGCCAGACAGGGAATGAAAAACTGTTTTTT.